The entry below describes one T cell receptor (beta chain). The target antigen is unknown. The data originate from a study of cytomegalovirus exposure and HLA in healthy donors. Method: immunoSEQ multiplex PCR; TCRdb's copy keeps in-frame clones and lacks some. This sample carries 100,000 to 150,000 clones, roughly nine tenths of them seen once, and the ten largest clones take more than 1%. Study-wide findings and caveats: There were 150 to 200 TCR beta chains listed as cytomegalovirus-associated.

Trimming stripped 7 bases from V and 4 bases from J, with 11 bases between. Germline CDR1 is LGHNT and CDR2 is FRNRAP. This CDR3 has 13 amino acids. The receptor was isolated from a woman under 30 in good health and CMV-seronegative. The specimen sequenced was PBMCs. The chain recombines TRBV12-5 with TRBJ1-5; D might be TRBD1 (6 bases). CDR3 coding DNA: TGTGCTAGTGACCGGGACAATAATCAGCCCCAGCATTTT. As protein: CASDRDNNQPQHF.